This T cell receptor (beta chain) was sequenced in a study of shared clonotypes between healthy human individuals. Overall study: In total, the donors were a couple of women and a few men aged 18 to 49.

CD45RO-negative cells were positively selected for CCR7, leaving out terminally differentiated effector memory CD45RA+ cells. All donors qualified as healthy HIV-negative adults and had experienced no recent acute infections or vaccinations. Produced via immunoSEQ multiplex PCR; TCRdb's table is partial and in-frame only. The table shows millions of clones, with more than 85% occurring only once. In germline, CDR1 is MGHRA, CDR2 YSYEKL. The CDR3 spans 15 residues. V lost 4 bases, J lost 7 bases, and 13 bases stayed unmatched. Sequenced sample: naive CD8+ T cells from PBMCs. This chain connects TRBV4-1 to TRBJ2-7, with 7 positions matching TRBD2. This receptor was taken from a young man in good health. Some clones in this sample may be carry-over from other donors' samples. CDR3 sequence reads: CASSPWTLGEGEQYF. DNA for the CDR3: TGCGCCAGCAGCCCCTGGACCTTGGGGGAGGGAGAGCAGTACTTC.